This is a list of T cell receptor beta chains from one sample in a study of cytomegalovirus exposure and HLA in healthy donors. The data were produced by immunoSEQ multiplex PCR, yet TCRdb's version contains in-frame clones alone and is incomplete. The sample has approximately 180,000 clones; approximately 86% are singletons. The specimen sequenced was PBMCs. Every receptor here comes from a woman aged 18-30 years in good health and CMV-seronegative. Both conserved end residues are part of each CDR3. The D gene is left open where the match is weak. Rows give clone size only sometimes, using once, few, many, or a class for an expanded clone.

D: -
J: TRBJ1-5
V: TRBV7-6
size: -
CDR3: CASSRTSGINQPQHF
DNA: TGTGCCAGCAGCCGGACTAGCGGAATCAATCAGCCCCAGCATTTT

D: TRBD1
J: TRBJ2-3
V: TRBV27
size: -
CDR3: CASRTGVTDTQYF
DNA: TGTGCCAGCAGAACAGGGGTGACAGATACGCAGTATTTT

D: -
J: TRBJ2-6
V: TRBV7-6
size: once
CDR3: CASSLAPWQVTDSGANVLTF
DNA: TGTGCCAGCAGCTTAGCCCCTTGGCAGGTGACCGACTCTGGGGCCAACGTCCTGACTTTC

D: -
J: TRBJ1-6
V: TRBV11-2
size: -
CDR3: CASSLATGFDSPLHF
DNA: TGTGCCAGCAGCTTAGCGACAGGTTTCGATTCACCCCTCCACTTT

D: -
J: TRBJ2-6
V: TRBV5-4
size: -
CDR3: CASSPYLGGAGANVLTF
DNA: TGTGCCAGCAGCCCCTACCTGGGGGGAGCTGGGGCCAACGTCCTGACTTTC

D: -
J: TRBJ2-5
V: TRBV28
size: -
CDR3: CASSHLQGSAQPPYF
DNA: TGTGCCAGCAGCCACCTCCAGGGGTCCGCTCAACCACCGTACTTC

D: TRBD1
J: TRBJ1-2
V: TRBV6-1
size: -
CDR3: CASSEEGQHSANNYGYTF
DNA: TGTGCCAGCAGTGAAGAGGGACAGCACAGTGCAAATAACTATGGCTACACCTTC

D: TRBD1
J: TRBJ2-7
V: TRBV7-8
size: -
CDR3: CASSSGQGWTYEQYF
DNA: TGTGCCAGCAGCTCGGGACAGGGGTGGACCTACGAGCAGTACTTC

D: TRBD1
J: TRBJ2-3
V: TRBV6-1
size: few
CDR3: CASTRTGEVDTQYF
DNA: TGTGCCAGCACCAGGACAGGGGAAGTAGATACGCAGTATTTT

D: TRBD2
J: TRBJ2-7
V: TRBV19
size: -
CDR3: CASSGTIGPLYEQYF
DNA: TGTGCCAGTAGTGGGACTATCGGCCCCCTCTACGAGCAGTACTTC

D: TRBD1
J: TRBJ1-5
V: TRBV30
size: -
CDR3: CAWSKGQVRQPQHF
DNA: TGTGCCTGGAGTAAAGGACAGGTTAGACAGCCCCAGCATTTT

D: TRBD1
J: TRBJ2-5
V: TRBV5-1
size: -
CDR3: CASSIGTGVGETQYF
DNA: TGCGCCAGCAGCATAGGGACAGGGGTGGGGGAGACCCAGTACTTC

D: TRBD1
J: TRBJ2-7
V: TRBV29-1
size: -
CDR3: CSVGTGRSYEQYF
DNA: TGCAGCGTCGGGACAGGGAGGTCGTACGAGCAGTACTTC

D: -
J: TRBJ1-5
V: TRBV30
size: -
CDR3: CAWSVAGGRQPQHF
DNA: TGTGCCTGGAGTGTAGCCGGAGGGCGTCAGCCCCAGCATTTT

D: -
J: TRBJ1-2
V: TRBV19
size: -
CDR3: CASSPLRNYGYTF
DNA: TGTGCCAGTAGTCCACTTCGTAACTATGGCTACACCTTC

D: -
J: TRBJ1-2
V: TRBV18
size: -
CDR3: CASSPSTVTYGYTF
DNA: TGTGCCAGCTCACCCTCGACAGTAACTTATGGCTACACCTTC

D: -
J: TRBJ1-6
V: TRBV19
size: -
CDR3: CASRTQGLGSPLHF
DNA: TGTGCCAGTAGGACACAGGGTCTCGGTTCACCCCTCCACTTT

D: -
J: TRBJ1-5
V: TRBV4-2
size: -
CDR3: CASSQEPGSGQPQHF
DNA: TGTGCCAGCAGCCAAGAACCGGGGTCGGGACAGCCCCAGCATTTT

D: -
J: TRBJ2-2
V: TRBV7-2
size: -
CDR3: CASSLSGNTGELFF
DNA: TGTGCCAGCAGCTTAAGCGGGAACACCGGGGAGCTGTTTTTT

D: -
J: TRBJ2-1
V: TRBV7-6
size: once
CDR3: CASSLGAQRAGGEQFF
DNA: TGTGCCAGCAGCTTAGGTGCACAGCGGGCCGGGGGAGAGCAGTTCTTC

D: -
J: TRBJ1-5
V: TRBV5-5
size: -
CDR3: CASSLSLSQVNQPQHF
DNA: TGTGCCAGCAGCTTATCCTTGAGCCAAGTCAATCAGCCCCAGCATTTT

D: -
J: TRBJ2-1
V: TRBV13
size: -
CDR3: CASSTPPAGTKGAYNEQFF
DNA: TGTGCCAGCAGCACACCCCCGGCAGGCACCAAAGGGGCGTACAATGAGCAGTTCTTC

D: -
J: TRBJ2-5
V: TRBV20-1
size: -
CDR3: CSASDQETQYF
DNA: TGCAGTGCATCAGACCAAGAGACCCAGTACTTC

D: -
J: TRBJ1-2
V: TRBV7-9
size: -
CDR3: CSTIDRPFVPFRF
DNA: TGTTCCACCATCGACAGGCCGTTTGTCCCGTTCAGGTTC

D: TRBD1
J: TRBJ2-7
V: TRBV30
size: -
CDR3: CAWSGGSIGYEQYF
DNA: TGTGCCTGGTCAGGGGGCTCCATAGGCTACGAGCAGTACTTC

D: TRBD2
J: TRBJ2-3
V: TRBV6-4
size: few
CDR3: CASSDSGTSAQGSDTQYF
DNA: TGTGCCAGCAGTGACTCCGGGACTAGCGCCCAAGGGTCAGATACGCAGTATTTT

D: TRBD2
J: TRBJ2-1
V: TRBV7-9
size: -
CDR3: CASSATTSGGVNEQFF
DNA: TGTGCCAGCAGCGCAACTACTAGCGGAGGCGTCAATGAGCAGTTCTTC

D: -
J: TRBJ1-5
V: TRBV7-2
size: once
CDR3: CASSLGPSNQPQHF
DNA: TGTGCCAGCAGCTTAGGGCCCAGCAATCAGCCCCAGCATTTT

D: -
J: TRBJ1-4
V: TRBV6-5
size: -
CDR3: CASNLRGIGEKLFF
DNA: TGTGCCAGCAACCTCAGGGGTATCGGGGAAAAACTGTTTTTT

D: -
J: TRBJ2-2
V: TRBV5-6
size: -
CDR3: CASSLVAGSTGELFF
DNA: TGTGCCAGCAGCTTGGTGGCAGGATCGACCGGGGAGCTGTTTTTT

D: TRBD1
J: TRBJ2-1
V: TRBV7-2
size: -
CDR3: CASASDGTGLYNEQFF
DNA: TGTGCCAGCGCCTCTGACGGGACAGGGCTATACAATGAGCAGTTCTTC

D: -
J: TRBJ1-5
V: TRBV6-1
size: -
CDR3: CASSETRNGYNQPQHF
DNA: TGTGCCAGCAGTGAAACCCGAAACGGTTATAATCAGCCCCAGCATTTT

D: TRBD1
J: TRBJ2-7
V: TRBV6-5
size: -
CDR3: CASSYKDRGWYEQYF
DNA: TGTGCCAGCAGTTATAAGGACAGGGGTTGGTACGAGCAGTACTTC

D: -
J: TRBJ1-2
V: TRBV7-9
size: -
CDR3: CASSPTGPLYGYTF
DNA: TGTGCCAGCAGCCCCACAGGACCTCTCTATGGCTACACCTTC

D: TRBD1
J: TRBJ2-7
V: TRBV9
size: -
CDR3: CASSPGDRGLAYEQYF
DNA: TGTGCCAGCAGCCCCGGGGACAGGGGGCTGGCCTACGAGCAGTACTTC

D: -
J: TRBJ2-3
V: TRBV19
size: -
CDR3: CASSREDTQYF
DNA: TGTGCCAGTAGTCGAGAAGATACGCAGTATTTT

D: TRBD2
J: TRBJ2-3
V: TRBV9
size: -
CDR3: CASSVDETSGRAKNTQYF
DNA: TGTGCCAGCAGCGTAGATGAGACTAGCGGGAGGGCGAAGAATACGCAGTATTTT

D: -
J: TRBJ1-2
V: TRBV28
size: -
CDR3: CASRGRLYGYTF
DNA: TGTGCCAGCAGGGGGAGGCTCTATGGCTACACCTTC

D: -
J: TRBJ1-1
V: TRBV20-1
size: -
CDR3: CSARVREEAFF
DNA: TGCAGTGCTAGAGTGAGAGAAGAAGCTTTCTTT

D: -
J: TRBJ1-1
V: TRBV30
size: -
CDR3: CAWSVGQGDTEAFF
DNA: TGTGCCTGGAGTGTAGGTCAGGGCGACACTGAAGCTTTCTTT

D: -
J: TRBJ1-3
V: TRBV4-2
size: -
CDR3: CASSQEATVSGNTIYF
DNA: TGTGCCAGCAGCCAAGAAGCCACAGTCTCTGGAAACACCATATATTTT

D: TRBD2
J: TRBJ2-7
V: TRBV6-6
size: few
CDR3: CASSYGLAGHYEQYF
DNA: TGTGCCAGCAGTTACGGACTAGCGGGACACTACGAGCAGTACTTC

D: -
J: TRBJ2-7
V: TRBV6-6
size: few
CDR3: CASSIPGRYEQYF
DNA: TGTGCCAGCAGTATCCCCGGCAGGTACGAGCAGTACTTC

D: -
J: TRBJ1-2
V: TRBV28
size: -
CDR3: CASHTQVDYGYTF
DNA: TGTGCCAGCCATACCCAGGTGGACTATGGCTACACCTTC

D: -
J: TRBJ1-2
V: TRBV13
size: -
CDR3: CASSLRGRVDPYGYTF
DNA: TGTGCCAGCAGCTTAAGGGGTCGGGTGGACCCCTATGGCTACACCTTC

D: TRBD2
J: TRBJ2-1
V: TRBV30
size: -
CDR3: CAWSRGLAGEGEQFF
DNA: TGTGCCTGGAGCCGGGGACTAGCGGGAGAGGGTGAGCAGTTCTTC

D: TRBD1
J: TRBJ1-1
V: TRBV10-1
size: -
CDR3: CASSGTGVGNTEAFF
DNA: TGCGCCAGCAGTGGGACAGGCGTGGGGAACACTGAAGCTTTCTTT

D: TRBD1
J: TRBJ1-2
V: TRBV15
size: -
CDR3: CATSRENRGSGYTF
DNA: TGTGCCACCAGCAGAGAAAACAGGGGTTCTGGCTACACCTTC

D: -
J: TRBJ2-2
V: TRBV1
size: once
CDR3: CTSRPGVKTGELFF
DNA: TGCACCAGCAGACCGGGGGTAAAGACCGGGGAGCTGTTTTTT

D: -
J: TRBJ1-4
V: TRBV4-1
size: -
CDR3: CASSQSTFSSGATNEKLFF
DNA: TGCGCCAGCAGCCAATCTACTTTTTCCTCCGGGGCAACTAATGAAAAACTGTTTTTT